These T cell receptor beta chains were read from a single sample in a study of blood T cell repertoires in COVID-19. Only in-frame clones appear in the TCRdb table, and some are missing; sequencing was by immunoSEQ multiplex PCR. The table shows roughly 250,000 clones, with around nine tenths occurring only once. Material for sequencing was peripheral blood. All receptors derive from a woman aged 35 to 49 who had recovered from COVID-19. Both conserved end residues are part of each CDR3. The D gene is left open where the match is weak. Some rows mark clone size as missing; the rest say once, few, many or name a class of expanded clone.

v_call: TRBV30
clone_size: .
d_call: TRBD1
j_call: TRBJ2-1
cdr3_aa: CAWSGDGTGLINEQFF
cdr3_nt: TGTGCCTGGAGCGGGGACGGGACAGGGTTAATCAATGAGCAGTTCTTC

v_call: TRBV5-6
clone_size: .
d_call: .
j_call: TRBJ1-3
cdr3_aa: CASSSGVLSGNTIYF
cdr3_nt: TGTGCCAGCAGTTCAGGGGTCCTCTCTGGAAACACCATATATTTT

v_call: TRBV19
clone_size: .
d_call: TRBD1
j_call: TRBJ2-7
cdr3_aa: CASSDPTGRDEQYF
cdr3_nt: TGTGCCAGTAGTGATCCGACAGGGCGCGACGAGCAGTACTTC

v_call: TRBV9
clone_size: .
d_call: TRBD2
j_call: TRBJ2-1
cdr3_aa: CASSVTSGTRFNEQFF
cdr3_nt: TGTGCCAGCAGCGTAACGTCCGGGACTAGATTCAATGAGCAGTTCTTC

v_call: TRBV20-1
clone_size: few
d_call: TRBD1
j_call: TRBJ2-7
cdr3_aa: CSASGSDRVRNEQYF
cdr3_nt: TGCAGTGCTAGTGGCTCGGACAGGGTGAGGAACGAGCAGTACTTC

v_call: TRBV24-1
clone_size: once
d_call: .
j_call: TRBJ2-5
cdr3_aa: CATSDFRGSETQYF
cdr3_nt: TGTGCCACCAGTGATTTTAGGGGGTCAGAGACCCAGTACTTC

v_call: TRBV5-8
clone_size: .
d_call: .
j_call: TRBJ2-7
cdr3_aa: CASSFSLYEQYF
cdr3_nt: TGTGCCAGCAGCTTCTCTCTTTACGAGCAGTACTTC

v_call: TRBV2
clone_size: .
d_call: TRBD1
j_call: TRBJ1-3
cdr3_aa: CASSDTGGPGNTIYF
cdr3_nt: TGTGCCAGCAGTGACACAGGGGGACCTGGAAACACCATATATTTT

v_call: TRBV7-9
clone_size: few
d_call: .
j_call: TRBJ1-3
cdr3_aa: CASSSNTGSGGNTIYF
cdr3_nt: TGTGCCAGCAGTTCAAATACAGGGTCTGGGGGAAACACCATATATTTT

v_call: TRBV30
clone_size: .
d_call: TRBD2
j_call: TRBJ2-1
cdr3_aa: CAWSVSGMYNEQFF
cdr3_nt: TGTGCCTGGAGTGTGAGCGGGATGTACAATGAGCAGTTCTTC

v_call: TRBV29-1
clone_size: .
d_call: TRBD1
j_call: TRBJ1-2
cdr3_aa: CSAGQTYGYTF
cdr3_nt: TGCAGCGCGGGACAGACCTATGGCTACACCTTC

v_call: TRBV15
clone_size: .
d_call: .
j_call: TRBJ2-7
cdr3_aa: CATRPGGSRYEQYF
cdr3_nt: TGTGCCACCCGACCTGGGGGGTCTCGGTACGAGCAGTACTTC

v_call: TRBV11-2
clone_size: .
d_call: TRBD2
j_call: TRBJ2-1
cdr3_aa: CASSPQTSGSLYNEQFF
cdr3_nt: TGTGCCAGCAGCCCCCAGACTAGCGGGAGTCTCTACAATGAGCAGTTCTTC

v_call: TRBV4-3
clone_size: .
d_call: .
j_call: TRBJ2-7
cdr3_aa: CASSQDQPGYEQYF
cdr3_nt: TGCGCCAGCAGCCAAGATCAGCCGGGCTACGAGCAGTACTTC

v_call: TRBV7-9
clone_size: .
d_call: .
j_call: TRBJ2-1
cdr3_aa: CASSLGFRSSYNEQFF
cdr3_nt: TGTGCCAGCAGCTTAGGGTTTCGGAGCTCCTACAATGAGCAGTTCTTC

v_call: TRBV12-5
clone_size: .
d_call: TRBD1
j_call: TRBJ2-7
cdr3_aa: CASGRGQGPGEQYF
cdr3_nt: TGTGCTAGTGGCAGGGGACAGGGACCAGGTGAGCAGTACTTC

v_call: TRBV5-1
clone_size: .
d_call: TRBD2
j_call: TRBJ2-5
cdr3_aa: CASSYSGGAGQTQYF
cdr3_nt: TGCGCCAGCAGCTATAGCGGGGGGGCCGGCCAGACCCAGTACTTC

v_call: TRBV7-2
clone_size: few
d_call: TRBD1
j_call: TRBJ2-2
cdr3_aa: CASSLALGQGIGELFF
cdr3_nt: TGTGCCAGCAGCTTAGCGCTGGGACAGGGGATCGGGGAGCTGTTTTTT

v_call: TRBV29-1
clone_size: few
d_call: .
j_call: TRBJ1-5
cdr3_aa: CSAAVGGGNQPQHF
cdr3_nt: TGCAGCGCGGCAGTCGGCGGGGGCAATCAGCCCCAGCATTTT

v_call: TRBV27
clone_size: .
d_call: TRBD2
j_call: TRBJ2-3
cdr3_aa: CASSLLAGGTSTDTQYF
cdr3_nt: TGTGCCAGCAGTTTACTAGCGGGGGGCACTAGCACAGATACGCAGTATTTT

v_call: TRBV15
clone_size: .
d_call: .
j_call: TRBJ1-3
cdr3_aa: CATSRDVAGGRNTIYF
cdr3_nt: TGTGCCACCAGCAGAGATGTGGCCGGGGGACGAAACACCATATATTTT

v_call: TRBV6-2/TRBV6-3
clone_size: .
d_call: TRBD1
j_call: TRBJ2-4
cdr3_aa: CASSYGTGGQNIQYF
cdr3_nt: TGTGCCAGCAGTTACGGGACAGGGGGACAAAACATTCAGTACTTC

v_call: TRBV28
clone_size: .
d_call: TRBD2
j_call: TRBJ2-1
cdr3_aa: CASSQTSGGLGNEQFF
cdr3_nt: TGTGCCAGCAGTCAGACTAGCGGGGGCTTAGGGAATGAGCAGTTCTTC

v_call: TRBV6-5
clone_size: .
d_call: TRBD1
j_call: TRBJ2-7
cdr3_aa: CASSFRTGFPYEQYF
cdr3_nt: TGTGCCAGCAGTTTCCGGACAGGGTTCCCCTACGAGCAGTACTTC

v_call: TRBV5-6
clone_size: once
d_call: TRBD1
j_call: TRBJ2-7
cdr3_aa: CASRRTGGLSYEQYF
cdr3_nt: TGTGCCAGCAGAAGGACAGGGGGTCTCTCCTACGAGCAGTACTTC

v_call: TRBV7-2
clone_size: .
d_call: .
j_call: TRBJ1-2
cdr3_aa: CASSLRENYGYTF
cdr3_nt: TGTGCCAGCAGCTTAAGGGAGAACTATGGCTACACCTTC

v_call: TRBV6-2/TRBV6-3
clone_size: once
d_call: .
j_call: TRBJ2-7
cdr3_aa: CASSYPTGTSSYEQYF
cdr3_nt: TGTGCCAGCAGTTACCCCACAGGGACAAGCTCCTACGAGCAGTACTTC

v_call: TRBV11-3
clone_size: many
d_call: TRBD1
j_call: TRBJ2-2
cdr3_aa: CASSPGGQGPTGELFF
cdr3_nt: TGTGCCAGCAGCCCAGGGGGACAGGGTCCCACCGGGGAGCTGTTTTTT